This T cell receptor beta chain was captured in a study of blood T cells in healthy people across ages. General study results and limits: Diversity figures derived from one million T cells were judged to underestimate the true value. Expanded clonotype shifts may have been confounded, as the donors had an unknown CMV status.

As regards this clonotype: Its antigen remains unknown.

Aged roughly 6 to 90, donors were systemically healthy Caucasians from Russia. Combining a sample-barcoded 5' primer with a J-beta primer mix, a second PCR ran for roughly 7 to 12 cycles. Using its own MiXCR run on the 5' RACE reads, TCRdb lists one record per CDR3 protein. This table holds 550,000 to 800,000 distinct CDR3 sequences, 21% found once. The CDR3 sequence is 17 residues long. The V gene's germline CDR1 is LNHDA and CDR2 SQIVND (reference sequence). The clonotype was recovered from a man between 65 and 85 years old in good health. The V gene is TRBV19, the J gene TRBJ2-1; TRBD2 might be the D (6 bases). The DNA end lines up better with TRBJ2-5; the J call may be wrong. Source material: blood. The CDR3 here is CASSSPANGLRGETQYF. The CDR3 DNA is TGTGCCAGTAGTTCCCCTGCCAACGGACTGCGGGGCGAGACCCAGTACTTC.